Presented here are 14 T cell receptor beta chains from one specimen sequenced in a study of siplizumab effects on memory and regulatory T cells. Measured with immunoSEQ multiplex PCR; TCRdb has only the in-frame clones, and not every one. Of some 100,000 clones in the sample, roughly 95% are singletons; the top ten hold 0.031%. Sequencing was done on a sample of naive CD4+ T cells sorted from blood. The receptors shown here come from a human donor in good health.

The chain recombines TRBV5-6 with TRBJ2-5; TRBD1 matches 9 bases. CDR1 and CDR2 (germline): SGHDT, YYEEEE. J lost 6 bases, V lost 3 bases, and 9 bases had no gene match. The CDR3 has 15 amino acids. The CDR3 nucleotides are TGTGCCAGCAGCTATGGGACAGGGAGGGTAAAGACCCAGTACTTC. Amino acids: CASSYGTGRVKTQYF.

The chain links TRBV19 to TRBJ1-1, with 7 bases fitting TRBD1. The CDR3 has 14 amino acids. Germline CDR1 and CDR2: LNHDA and SQIVND (reference sequence). J lost 4 bases, V lost 2 bases, and 4 bases had no gene match. The CDR3 here is CASSIKGASTEAFF. The CDR3, as DNA: TGTGCCAGTAGTATAAAGGGGGCGAGCACTGAAGCTTTCTTT.

The chain combines TRBV27 with TRBJ2-5; maybe TRBD2 (5 bases). Germline V gives CDR1 MNHEY, CDR2 SMNVEV (reference sequence). CDR3 length: 13 amino acids. V was shortened by 5 bases and J by 4 bases, with 11 bases between the two germline ends. CDR3 DNA sequence: TGTGCCAGCAGTAGAGGGCTGCGAGAGACCCAGTACTTC. It yields the protein CASSRGLRETQYF.

The chain couples TRBV10-2 to TRBJ1-1; D might be TRBD1 (6 bases). V gave up 7 bases and J gave up 7 bases, with 16 bases separating them. CDR1 and CDR2 from the germline V gene are WSHSY and SAAADI. The CDR3 covers 13 residues. The CDR3 sequence is CASTEQGSGEAFF. The CDR3 DNA reads as TGCGCCAGCACCGAACAGGGAAGTGGTGAAGCTTTCTTT.

The V and J genes are TRBV11-1 and TRBJ1-2, with 7 bases fitting TRBD1. This CDR3 comprises 13 residues. From germline, CDR1 is SGHAT and CDR2 FQDESV (reference sequence). J gave up 4 bases and V 2 bases, and 1 base lay outside the gene matches. The chain's CDR3 is CASSLTGVYGYTF. The CDR3 DNA follows: TGTGCCAGCAGCTTAACAGGGGTCTATGGCTACACCTTC. The whole variable domain, filled in from reference TRBV11-1 and TRBJ1-2, reads EAEVAQSPRYKITEKSQAVAFWCDPISGHATLYWYRQILGQGPELLVQFQDESVVDDSQLPKDRFSAERLKGVDSTLKIQPAELGDSAMYLCASSLTGVYGYTFGSGTRLTVV.

This chain links TRBV10-3 with TRBJ1-1, with D perhaps TRBD1 (5 bases). CDR1 is ENHRY, CDR2 SYGVKD, per germline. CDR3 length: 13 amino acids. V shed 4 bases and J shed 7 bases, with 13 bases lying between them. The chain's CDR3 is CAISAGREVEAFF. The DNA of the CDR3 is TGTGCCATCAGTGCGGGACGGGAGGTTGAAGCTTTCTTT.

In this sample, this clone turned up once. V and J are TRBV10-2 and TRBJ1-1; 12 bases align to TRBD1. Germline CDR1 and CDR2: WSHSY and SAAADI. This CDR3 region has 20 residues. V dropped 3 bases and J dropped 5; count of bases not matched to a gene: 19. The DNA for the CDR3 is TGCGCCAGCAGTGAACCCTCCGGGACAGGGGGCGTTCTCAAGAGAACTGAAGCTTTCTTT. This translates into CASSEPSGTGGVLKRTEAFF.

The chain combines TRBV7-7 with TRBJ2-1; possibly TRBD2 for D (5 bases). V gave up 5 bases and J gave up 7 bases, with 18 bases separating them. The germline gives CDR1 SSHAT, CDR2 FNYEAQ (reference sequence). The CDR3 length is 15 residues. This chain's CDR3 is CASSLGPGSNNEQFF. The DNA for the CDR3 is TGTGCCAGCAGCCTAGGGCCGGGAAGTAATAATGAGCAGTTCTTC.

This clone was counted only a few times. The gene calls are TRBV18 and TRBJ2-7; no definite D call. Germline V gene sequence: CDR1 KGHSH, CDR2 LQKENI. Trimming shortened V by 4 bases and J by 9 bases, and 10 bases separated the two germline ends. The CDR3 is 11 residues long. CDR3 in DNA: TGTGCCAGCTCACTAGACGGGCCGCAGTACTTC. The encoded protein is CASSLDGPQYF.

The genes are TRBV4-1 and TRBJ1-4, with D unresolved. Germline V lookup: CDR1 MGHRA, CDR2 YSYEKL. Trimming cost V 4 bases and J 0 bases, with 9 bases left between them. The CDR3 runs to 15 residues. The CDR3 sequence: CASSRDGTTNEKLFF. The DNA of the CDR3 is TGCGCCAGCAGCCGAGACGGGACAACTAATGAAAAACTGTTTTTT.

The CDR3 loop reads CAISDTSSNEKLFF. The CDR3 nucleotides read TGTGCCATCAGTGACACCTCTAGTAATGAAAAACTGTTTTTT. The rearrangement uses TRBV10-3 and TRBJ1-4; D not certain. Germline-derived CDR1 and CDR2 are ENHRY and SYGVKD. The length of the CDR3 is 14 residues. Trimming pared 3 bases from V and 4 bases from J, leaving 9 bases between.

V and J are TRBV7-2 and TRBJ2-1, with a possible D match to TRBD2 (7 bases). The CDR3 is made up of 16 amino acids. Germline V gives CDR1 SGHTA, CDR2 FQGNSA. Trimming left V 2 bases short and J 9 bases short, with 20 bases between. CDR3 residues: CASSLISQAGATEQFF. In nucleotides, the CDR3 is TGTGCCAGCAGCTTAATTAGTCAGGCGGGGGCAACTGAGCAGTTCTTC.

The chain links TRBV7-3 to TRBJ2-5, with 7 bases identical to TRBD2. The germline gives CDR1 SGHTA, CDR2 FQGTGA. The CDR3 is 13 residues long. The junction had 3 bases not matched to a gene; V was cut back by 5 bases and J by 3 bases. The DNA for the CDR3 is TGTGCCAGCAGCCCCCTAGCGGAAGAGACCCAGTACTTC. Protein sequence: CASSPLAEETQYF.

V is TRBV6-5 and J is TRBJ2-7; D is ambiguous. V lost 5 bases and J lost 0, with 8 bases in between. The germline V gene encodes CDR1 MNHEY and CDR2 SVGAGI. This CDR3 contains 13 residues. The CDR3 DNA reads TGTGCCAGCAGTCCAGGCAGCTCCTACGAGCAGTACTTC. This encodes CASSPGSSYEQYF.